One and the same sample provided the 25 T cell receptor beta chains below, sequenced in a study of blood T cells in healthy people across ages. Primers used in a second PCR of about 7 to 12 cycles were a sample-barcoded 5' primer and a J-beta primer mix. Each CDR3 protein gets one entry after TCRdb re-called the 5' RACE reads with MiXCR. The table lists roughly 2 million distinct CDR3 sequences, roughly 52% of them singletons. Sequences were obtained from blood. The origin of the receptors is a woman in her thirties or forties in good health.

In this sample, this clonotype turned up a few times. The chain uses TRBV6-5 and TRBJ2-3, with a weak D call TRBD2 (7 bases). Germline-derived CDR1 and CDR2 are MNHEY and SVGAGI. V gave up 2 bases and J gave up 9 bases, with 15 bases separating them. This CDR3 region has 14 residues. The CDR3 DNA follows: TGTGCCAGCAGTTACGGGGGGGGGCCGGAGACGCAGTATTTT. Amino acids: CASSYGGGPETQYF.

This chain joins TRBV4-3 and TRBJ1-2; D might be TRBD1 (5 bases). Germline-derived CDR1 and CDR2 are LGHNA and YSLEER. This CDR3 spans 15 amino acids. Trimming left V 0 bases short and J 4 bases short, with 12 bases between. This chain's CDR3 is CASSQDEGTFYGYTF. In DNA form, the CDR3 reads TGCGCCAGCAGCCAAGATGAGGGGACCTTCTATGGCTACACCTTC.

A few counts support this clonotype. CDR3 protein: CSAPYGNTQYF. DNA of the CDR3: TGCAGTGCTCCCTACGGGAATACGCAGTATTTT. The rearrangement links TRBV20-1 to TRBJ2-3; a weak D match, TRBD2 (5 bases). CDR1 DFQATT and CDR2 SNEGSKA come from the germline V gene (reference sequence). This CDR3 has 11 residues. V was clipped by 5 bases and J by 7 bases, with 10 bases between them.

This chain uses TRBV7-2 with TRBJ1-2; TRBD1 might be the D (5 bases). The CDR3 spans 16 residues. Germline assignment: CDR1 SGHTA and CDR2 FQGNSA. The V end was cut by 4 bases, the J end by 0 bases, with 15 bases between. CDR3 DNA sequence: TGTGCCAGCAGCTCACGCTTAGGGGCAGCTAACTATGGCTACACCTTC. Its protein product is CASSSRLGAANYGYTF.

CDR3 sequence reads: CASTLAGGHEQYF. In nucleotides, the CDR3 is TGTGCCAGCACACTAGCGGGGGGACACGAGCAGTACTTC. The chain carries TRBV6-6 and TRBJ2-7; 12 bases line up with TRBD2. Germline trimming cut 7 bases from V and 5 bases from J; bases unmatched to any gene: 3. This CDR3 has 13 residues. Germline V gene sequence: CDR1 MNHNY, CDR2 SVGAGI (reference sequence).

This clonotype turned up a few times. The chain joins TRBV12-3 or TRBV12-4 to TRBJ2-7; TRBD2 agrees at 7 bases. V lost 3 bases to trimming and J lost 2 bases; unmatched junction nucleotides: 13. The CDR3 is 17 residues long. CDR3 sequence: CASSFISGQRGAYEQYF. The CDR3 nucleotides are TGTGCCAGCAGTTTTATTTCAGGCCAGCGGGGAGCCTACGAGCAGTACTTC.

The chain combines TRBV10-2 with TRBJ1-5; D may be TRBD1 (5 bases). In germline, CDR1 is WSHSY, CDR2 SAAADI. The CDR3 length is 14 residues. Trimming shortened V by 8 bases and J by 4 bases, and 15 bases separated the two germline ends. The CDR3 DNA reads TGCGCCAGCGTCGGGGGAGACGGGAATCAGCCCCAGCATTTT. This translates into CASVGGDGNQPQHF.

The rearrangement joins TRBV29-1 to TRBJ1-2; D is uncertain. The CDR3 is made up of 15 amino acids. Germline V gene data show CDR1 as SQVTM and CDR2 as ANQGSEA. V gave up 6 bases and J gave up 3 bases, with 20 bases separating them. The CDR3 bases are TGCAGCGTCCCCTTGTTGGGTACATCGGACTATGGCTACACCTTC. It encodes CSVPLLGTSDYGYTF.

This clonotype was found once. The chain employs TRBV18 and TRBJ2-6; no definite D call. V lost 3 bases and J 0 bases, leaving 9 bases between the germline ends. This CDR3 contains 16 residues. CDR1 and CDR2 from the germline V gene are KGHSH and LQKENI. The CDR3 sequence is CASSPIAISGANVLTF. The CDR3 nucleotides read TGTGCCAGCTCACCGATCGCCATCTCTGGGGCCAACGTCCTGACTTTC.

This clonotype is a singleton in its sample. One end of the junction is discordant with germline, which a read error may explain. The CDR3 protein is CACSQVGDGAETQYF. Here the CDR3 DNA reads TGTGCCTGCAGCCAAGTCGGGGACGGGGCAGAGACCCAGTACTTC. The V and J genes are TRBV14 and TRBJ2-5, with D possibly being TRBD1 or TRBD2 (5 bases each). This CDR3 is 15 amino acids long. CDR1 is SGHDN and CDR2 is FVKESK in the germline V gene.

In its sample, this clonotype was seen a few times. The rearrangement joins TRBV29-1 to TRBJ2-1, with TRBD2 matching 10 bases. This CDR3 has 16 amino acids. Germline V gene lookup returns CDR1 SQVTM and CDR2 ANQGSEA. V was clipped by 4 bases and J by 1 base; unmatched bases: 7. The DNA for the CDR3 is TGCAGCGTTGTAGGACTAGCGGAAGGTTCCTACAATGAGCAGTTCTTC. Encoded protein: CSVVGLAEGSYNEQFF.

The CDR3, as DNA: TGTGCCACCAGTGATTACACTAGCGGGGGCCAAGGGGAGCAGTTCTTC. Amino acid sequence: CATSDYTSGGQGEQFF. This chain uses TRBV24-1 with TRBJ2-1; TRBD2 matches 11 bases. The V and J ends lost 2 bases and 10 bases, in that order; junction bases with no gene match: 9. The CDR3 is 16 residues long. The germline CDR1 and CDR2 sequences are KGHDR and SFDVKD.

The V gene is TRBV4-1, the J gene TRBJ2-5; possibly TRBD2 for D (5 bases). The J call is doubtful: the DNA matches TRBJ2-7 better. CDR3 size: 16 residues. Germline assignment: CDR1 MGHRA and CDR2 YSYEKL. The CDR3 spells CASSQETGRGYREQYF. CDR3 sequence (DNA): TGCGCCAGCAGCCAAGAAACCGGCAGAGGGTATCGCGAGCAGTACTTC.

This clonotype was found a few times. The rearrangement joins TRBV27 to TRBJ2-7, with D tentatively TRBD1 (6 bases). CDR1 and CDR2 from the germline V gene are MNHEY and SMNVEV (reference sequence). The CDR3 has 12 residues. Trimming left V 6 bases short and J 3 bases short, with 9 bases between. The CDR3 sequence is CASRTGHYEQYF. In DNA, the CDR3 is TGTGCCAGCAGGACAGGCCACTACGAGCAGTACTTC.

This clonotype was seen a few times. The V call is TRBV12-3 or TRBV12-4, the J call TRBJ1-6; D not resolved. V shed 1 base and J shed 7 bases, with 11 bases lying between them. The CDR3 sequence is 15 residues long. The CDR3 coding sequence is TGTGCCAGCAGTTTAGACCCAGTCCGGAATTCACCCCTCCACTTT. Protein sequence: CASSLDPVRNSPLHF.

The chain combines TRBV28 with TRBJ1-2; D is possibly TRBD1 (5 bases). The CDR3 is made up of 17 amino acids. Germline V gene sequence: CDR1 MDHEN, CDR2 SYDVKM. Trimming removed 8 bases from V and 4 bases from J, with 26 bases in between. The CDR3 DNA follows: TGTGCCAGCGCCACCCGGCGAGTCCAGGGTTCTCCCTATGGCTACACCTTC. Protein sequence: CASATRRVQGSPYGYTF.

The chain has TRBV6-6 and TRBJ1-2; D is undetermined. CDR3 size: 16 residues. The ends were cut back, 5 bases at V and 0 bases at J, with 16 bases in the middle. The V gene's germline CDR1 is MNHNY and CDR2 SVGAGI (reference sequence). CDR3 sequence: CASSRRQAYTNYGYTF. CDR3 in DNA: TGTGCCAGCAGTCGGCGGCAGGCCTATACTAACTATGGCTACACCTTC.

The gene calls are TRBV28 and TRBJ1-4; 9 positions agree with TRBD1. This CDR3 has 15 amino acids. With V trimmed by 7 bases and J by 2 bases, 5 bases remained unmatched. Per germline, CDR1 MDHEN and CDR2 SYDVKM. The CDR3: CASTYRGLTNEKLFF. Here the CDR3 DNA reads TGTGCCAGCACCTACAGGGGGCTGACTAATGAAAAACTGTTTTTT.

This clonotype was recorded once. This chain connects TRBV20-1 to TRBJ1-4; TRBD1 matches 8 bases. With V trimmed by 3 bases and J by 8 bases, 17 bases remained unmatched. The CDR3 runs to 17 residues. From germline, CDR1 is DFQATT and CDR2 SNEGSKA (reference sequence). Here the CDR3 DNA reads TGCAGTGCTAGGACCGGACAGGGAATTTTCATGGGGGAAAAACTGTTTTTT. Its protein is CSARTGQGIFMGEKLFF.

The CDR3 DNA reads TGCGCCAGCAGCTTAGGGGGCAGTTTTGATGAGCAGTTCTTC. Translating gives CASSLGGSFDEQFF. The chain carries TRBV5-1 and TRBJ2-1; TRBD1 matches 7 bases. The V segment lost 2 bases and the J segment 8 bases; nucleotides outside the gene matches: 7. CDR1 SGHRS and CDR2 YFSETQ come from the germline V gene. This CDR3 comprises 14 residues.

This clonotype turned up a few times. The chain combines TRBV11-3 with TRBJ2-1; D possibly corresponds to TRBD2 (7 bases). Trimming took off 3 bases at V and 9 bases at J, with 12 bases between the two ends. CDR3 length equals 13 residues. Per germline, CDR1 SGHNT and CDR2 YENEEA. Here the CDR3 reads CASSFEGGPEQFF. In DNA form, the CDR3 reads TGTGCCAGCAGCTTTGAGGGGGGGCCTGAGCAGTTCTTC.

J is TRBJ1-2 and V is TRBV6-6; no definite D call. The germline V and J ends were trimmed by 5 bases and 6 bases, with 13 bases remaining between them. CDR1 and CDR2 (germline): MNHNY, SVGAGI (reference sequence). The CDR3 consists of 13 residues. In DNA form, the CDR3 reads TGTGCCAGCAGTACAGAGGGTCCTAATGGCTACACCTTC. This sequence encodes CASSTEGPNGYTF.

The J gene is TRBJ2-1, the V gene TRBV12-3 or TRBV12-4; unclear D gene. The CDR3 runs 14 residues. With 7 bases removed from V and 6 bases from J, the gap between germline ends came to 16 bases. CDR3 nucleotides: TGTGCCAGCATCGCCTCGGGTAGAGTCAATGAGCAGTTCTTC. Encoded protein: CASIASGRVNEQFF.

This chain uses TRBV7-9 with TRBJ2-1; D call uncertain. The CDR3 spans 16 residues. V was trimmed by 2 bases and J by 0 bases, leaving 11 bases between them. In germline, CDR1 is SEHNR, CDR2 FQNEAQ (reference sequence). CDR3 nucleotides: TGTGCCAGCAGCTTAATGTGGGATAGCTCCTACAATGAGCAGTTCTTC. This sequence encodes CASSLMWDSSYNEQFF.

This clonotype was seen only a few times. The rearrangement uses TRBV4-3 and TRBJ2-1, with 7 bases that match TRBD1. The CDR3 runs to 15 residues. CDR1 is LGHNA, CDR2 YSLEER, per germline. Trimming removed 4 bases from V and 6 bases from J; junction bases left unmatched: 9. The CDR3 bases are TGCGCCAGCAGCCCCGAAGGGGGCCGTAGCAATGAGCAGTTCTTC. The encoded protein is CASSPEGGRSNEQFF.